This T cell receptor (beta chain) emerged from a study of blood T cell repertoires in COVID-19 (dated by TCRdb to about 2020). A note on the overall study: The collaborator samples originated in the United States, Italy and Spain and spanned the acute and convalescent phases of COVID-19. Where available, HLA class I and class II types were obtained from metadata supplied by the sample provider rather than from assay-based typing. The repertoires were released in a freely available public database meant as a resource for research on the immune response to SARS-CoV-2. Subjects who had been exposed to COVID-19, were actively infected with it, or had recovered from it provided the deeply sampled blood TCRbeta repertoires that made up the dataset. The samples were drawn from the first 160 participants of the ongoing ImmuneRACE study and from some 1,300 subjects provided by 6 global collaborators. The material from the prospective study consisted of cDNA or gDNA derived from T cells, B-cell-depleted T cells, or PBMCs. Nearly every sample came with metadata listing a de-identified subject ID, COVID-19 status, age in years and sex.

To note about this clone: It lacks a known antigen. No qualities accompany the bases; no much larger clone lies one base away.

Collaborating institutions collected whole blood in K2EDTA tubes following their own protocols. For TCRbeta analysis, collaborators shipped samples in one of three forms: frozen whole blood, isolated PBMCs, or DNA extracted from either of those sample types. The full study reports these points: The amount of clinical and demographic metadata varied by source and participant and was provided uncurated.

Looking up the germline V gene yields CDR1 SGDLS and CDR2 YYNGEE. From the cysteine through the phenylalanine, the CDR3 covers 14 amino acids. Only the CDR3 portion is preserved as DNA: 42 bases, with reading frame beginning at the first base. V loses 4 bases at its end and J loses 7 bases; junction bases beyond the gene matches: 6. TCRbeta CDR3 regions were amplified from genomic DNA by means of the immunoSEQ Assay, a bias-controlled multiplex PCR. The paper's data handling went like this. The number of nucleated cells in each sample was estimated from the amplification of reference gene primers within the assay. To quantify the absolute abundance of each unique TCRbeta CDR3 rearrangement, sequence reads were collapsed and filtered. For each sample, productive Simpson clonality was calculated as the square root of Simpson's diversity index across productive rearrangements. TCRdb's version of the immuneACCESS table is confined to in-frame rearrangements and falls short of the full clone set. An unresolved V gene accounts for under half of the shortfall where checked; the remainder is of unknown origin. V and J calls and clone size are those listed in that table; D and trimming were worked out from the DNA. The sample includes around 180,000 clones, with 75% to 90% observed a single time. Together, the top ten hold 9.5% to 13% of the sample.

Here the chain combines TRBV9 and TRBJ2-7; 12 bases in the junction line up with TRBD1. The sequence was obtained from a human donor with active or convalescent COVID-19. The donor label of this sample is uncertain. Sequenced material: peripheral blood. The CDR3 corresponds to CASSSGQGAREQYF. The DNA is TGTGCCAGCAGCTCGGGACAGGGGGCTCGTGAGCAGTACTTC. Reference TRBV9 and TRBJ2-7 proteins supply the regions before and after the CDR3; the full variable domain is: DSGVTQTPKHLITATGQRVTLRCSPRSGDLSVYWYQQSLDQGLQFLIQYYNGEERAKGNILERFSAQQFPDLHSELNLSSLELGDSALYFCASSSGQGAREQYFGPGTRLTVT.